Each of the 11 T cell receptor beta chains below was sequenced from the same sample in a study of tumor T cells in aggressive B-cell lymphoma. Sequenced by immunoSEQ multiplex PCR; TCRdb stores in-frame clones only, minus some. The table shows thousands of clones, with more than 90% occurring only once. Sequenced sample: tumor tissue. The receptors here all came from an adult with diffuse large B cell lymphoma.

This chain links TRBV5-1 with TRBJ1-1, with a tentative D call TRBD1 (6 bases). The germline V gene encodes CDR1 SGHRS and CDR2 YFSETQ. V lost 4 bases, J lost 1 base, and 14 bases lay in between. There are 15 residues in the CDR3. The DNA of the CDR3 is TGCGCCAGCAGCCCCGGACAGACACAGAACACTGAAGCTTTCTTT. As protein: CASSPGQTQNTEAFF. The whole variable domain, filled in from reference TRBV5-1 and TRBJ1-1, reads KAGVTQTPRYLIKTRGQQVTLSCSPISGHRSVSWYQQTPGQGLQFLFEYFSETQRNKGNFPGRFSGRQFSNSRSEMNVSTLELGDSALYLCASSPGQTQNTEAFFGQGTRLTVV.

This clone has only one observation. CDR3 protein: CASSTQVHSNQPQHF. The CDR3 DNA sequence: TGTGCCAGCAGCACACAGGTCCATAGCAATCAGCCCCAGCATTTT. V gene TRBV9 combines with J gene TRBJ1-5; TRBD1 might be the D (5 bases). Germline CDR1 and CDR2: SGDLS and YYNGEE. The CDR3 contains 15 residues. Trimming left V 4 bases short and J 0 bases short, with 11 bases between.

V is TRBV7-2 and J is TRBJ1-5; D unresolved. This CDR3 region has 13 residues. CDR1 is SGHTA and CDR2 is FQGNSA in the germline V gene. Trimming removed 3 bases from V and 4 bases from J, with 7 bases in between. CDR3 residues: CASSFNNNQPQHF. In nucleotides, the CDR3 is TGTGCCAGCAGCTTCAACAATAATCAGCCCCAGCATTTT.

The genes are TRBV4-1 and TRBJ1-2; D perhaps matches TRBD1 (5 bases). The CDR3 has 14 residues. Germline CDR1 reads MGHRA; CDR2 reads YSYEKL. V gave up 0 bases and J gave up 7 bases, with 12 bases separating them. The CDR3 spells CASSQDGAVVGYTF. In DNA form, the CDR3 reads TGCGCCAGCAGCCAAGATGGGGCAGTTGTTGGCTACACCTTC.

Here the CDR3 reads CASSQGPLAGGNNEQFF. DNA for the CDR3: TGCGCCAGCAGCCAAGGCCCACTAGCGGGAGGAAACAATGAGCAGTTCTTC. The V and J genes are TRBV4-1 and TRBJ2-1; 12 nucleotides match TRBD2. The CDR3 covers 17 residues. The V segment lost 1 base and the J segment 5 bases; nucleotides outside the gene matches: 6. Per the germline V gene, CDR1 is MGHRA and CDR2 is YSYEKL.

V is TRBV19 and J is TRBJ1-1; no reliable D call. Germline CDR1 is LNHDA and CDR2 is SQIVND (reference sequence). The length of the CDR3 is 11 residues. Trimming pared 8 bases from V and 3 bases from J, leaving 7 bases between. The CDR3 DNA sequence: TGTGCCAGTTGGGAGTACACTGAAGCTTTCTTT. The encoded protein is CASWEYTEAFF.

CDR3 bases: TGTGCCAGCAGCTTAGCCCAGGGTGGAAACATTCAGTACTTC. Translated: CASSLAQGGNIQYF. V and J are TRBV7-2 and TRBJ2-4; TRBD1 might be the D (5 bases). The V gene's germline CDR1 is SGHTA and CDR2 FQGNSA. The ends were cut back, 0 bases at V and 6 bases at J, with 9 bases in the middle. The CDR3 runs 14 residues.

The gene calls are TRBV7-8 and TRBJ1-1; D is undetermined. Looked up from germline, CDR1 is SGHVS and CDR2 is FQNEAQ. There are 13 residues in the CDR3. V dropped 0 bases and J dropped 4 bases, with 6 bases sitting between them. In nucleotides, the CDR3 is TGTGCCAGCAGCTTAGCCAGGCCCACTGAAGCTTTCTTT. It is translated as CASSLARPTEAFF.

The J gene is TRBJ1-1, the V gene TRBV7-2; TRBD1 is a possible D gene (6 bases). This CDR3 is 13 amino acids long. Germline CDR1 SGHTA, CDR2 FQGNSA. The ends were cut back, 6 bases at V and 4 bases at J, with 12 bases in the middle. CDR3 sequence: CASRGTRLTEAFF. CDR3 DNA sequence: TGTGCCAGCAGGGGGACAAGACTCACTGAAGCTTTCTTT.

The CDR3 region is CASRWQGETQYF. The CDR3, as DNA: TGTGCCAGCCGGTGGCAGGGAGAGACCCAGTACTTC. The rearrangement uses TRBV11-2 and TRBJ2-5; D possibly corresponds to TRBD1 (5 bases). Germline values: CDR1 SGHAT, CDR2 FQNNGV. The germline V and J ends were trimmed by 8 bases and 4 bases, with 11 bases remaining between them. This CDR3 spans 12 amino acids.

This rearrangement joins TRBV5-1 to TRBJ2-1, with 7 bases matching TRBD1. CDR1 and CDR2 from the germline V gene are SGHRS and YFSETQ. After removal of 5 bases from V and 4 bases from J, the junction contained 9 bases not matched to a gene. CDR3 length: 15 residues. The CDR3 DNA is TGCGCCAGCAGTTCAACCGGGACAGATTACAATGAGCAGTTCTTC. Its protein product is CASSSTGTDYNEQFF.